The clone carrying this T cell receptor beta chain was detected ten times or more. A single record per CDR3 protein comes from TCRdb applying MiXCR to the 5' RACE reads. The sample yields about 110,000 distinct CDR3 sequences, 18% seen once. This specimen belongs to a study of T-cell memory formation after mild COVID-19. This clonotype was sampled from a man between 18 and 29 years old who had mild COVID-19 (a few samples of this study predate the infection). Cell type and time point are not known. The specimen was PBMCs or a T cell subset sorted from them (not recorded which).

The chain's CDR3 is CASSRDYTDTQYF. The CDR3 nucleotides are TGTGCCAGCAGCAGGGACTACACAGATACGCAGTATTTT. The chain uses TRBV7-9 and TRBJ2-3, with 7 bases aligning to TRBD2. Germline loops: CDR1 SEHNR, CDR2 FQNEAQ (reference sequence). Trimming removed 5 bases from V and 2 bases from J; junction bases left unmatched: 1. The length of the CDR3 is 13 residues.